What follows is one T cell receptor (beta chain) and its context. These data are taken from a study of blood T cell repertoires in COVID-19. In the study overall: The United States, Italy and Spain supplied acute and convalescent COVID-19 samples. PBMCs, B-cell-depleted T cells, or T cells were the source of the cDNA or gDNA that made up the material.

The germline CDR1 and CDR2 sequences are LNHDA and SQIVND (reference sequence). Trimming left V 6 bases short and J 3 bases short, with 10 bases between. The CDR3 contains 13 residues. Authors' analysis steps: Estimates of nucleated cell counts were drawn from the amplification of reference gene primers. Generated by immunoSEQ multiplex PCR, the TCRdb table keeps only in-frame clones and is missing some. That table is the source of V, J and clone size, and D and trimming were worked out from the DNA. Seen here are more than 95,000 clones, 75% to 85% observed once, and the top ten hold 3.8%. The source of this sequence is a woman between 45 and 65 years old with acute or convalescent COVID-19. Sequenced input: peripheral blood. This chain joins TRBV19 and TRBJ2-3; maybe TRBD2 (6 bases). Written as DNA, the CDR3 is TGTGCCAGTAGGTCTAGCGAGACAGATACGCAGTATTTT. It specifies CASRSSETDTQYF.